This T cell receptor (beta chain) was obtained from a study of a mutant IDH1 vaccine in newly diagnosed glioma. Points on this clone: Its specificity is not known.

The time point denotes: week 11, during vaccination. It was 300 ug of mutant IDH1 20-mer peptide that made up each vaccine dose, given with topical imiquimod. Only in-frame clones appear in the TCRdb table, and some are missing; sequencing was by immunoSEQ multiplex PCR. The data show around 53,000 clones, with roughly nine tenths seen just once and roughly 2.3% held by the top ten. The receptor was isolated from a man over 45 with glioma. Material: PBMCs, obtained from a glioma patient whose treatment included an IDH1 peptide vaccine.

This CDR3 reads CASSLVPNTGELFF. CDR3 nucleotides: TGTGCCAGCAGCTTAGTTCCCAACACCGGGGAGCTGTTTTTT. The V and J genes are TRBV11-2 and TRBJ2-2; no reliable D call. The V end lost 1 base, the J end lost 2 bases, and 5 bases lay between the germline ends. Germline V lookup: CDR1 SGHAT, CDR2 FQNNGV. The CDR3 totals 14 residues.